This T cell receptor (beta chain) was retrieved from a study of T cells in Graves' hyperthyroidism and ophthalmopathy (dated by TCRdb to between 2018 and 2021). About the full investigation: Peripheral blood samples were taken at the time of initial diagnosis, prior to any treatment. To identify TCR V-J signatures that set the groups apart, the researchers used a discovery cohort of 100 patients, made up of 43 with Graves' ophthalmopathy and about 59 with stable Graves' hyperthyroidism. Whether ophthalmopathy could be predicted prospectively was tested in an independent validation cohort made up of under 20 hyperthyroidism patients plus 17 patients who later progressed to ophthalmopathy. The 75 to 100 discovery patients were divided at random into training and test sets in a 7:3 ratio. In over five Graves' hyperthyroidism patients, the study also compared T-cell repertoires from thyroid tissue with T-cell repertoires from blood. After blood sampling, hyperthyroidism patients were treated with methimazole at a starting dose of 30 mg daily, and ophthalmopathy patients were treated with high-dose intravenous methylprednisolone. The paper describes TCR Vbeta CDR3 sequencing of about 140 peripheral blood samples, made up of 43 ophthalmopathy patients, approximately 73 hyperthyroidism patients and 17 progressor patients. Summary of the overall study and its limitations: During validation, the model predicted progression to ophthalmopathy a median of approximately 7 months ahead of onset, with 60% to 71% sensitivity and around 73% specificity. Sample size was not statistically predetermined, and investigators were not blinded to group allocation. Ophthalmopathy was separated from stable hyperthyroidism by a 13 V-J signature model, with roughly 88% sensitivity and 81% to 82% specificity obtained in cross-validation and 80%/75% obtained in testing. Most expanded thyroid clonotypes (frequency above 0.001) were also detected in blood, suggesting blood repertoires may reflect thyroid immune responses.

The TCR beta CDR3 regions were amplified from RNA transcripts. The first round of RT-PCR for the TCR CDR3 was performed with the HTBI primer set and the Qiagen OneStep RT-PCR kit. Libraries were constructed in a second round of multiplex PCR, after which size selection and purification were performed. The libraries were sequenced on an Illumina HiSeq2000 using paired-end 100 bp reads. The original pipeline was this. SOAPnuke was used to process the raw data, with reads discarded if the reads contained adapters or uncalled bases, had a mean Phred below 15, or lacked an exact constant-primer or identifier match. COPE v1.2.5 was used to merge high-quality paired reads, and clonotypes were defined as unique nucleotide sequences. MiTCR v1.1 was used to align the clonotypes against IMGT TRBV, TRBD and TRBJ reference segments. The analysis included only V-J combinations with a frequency above 0.0001, which together covered 98% to 99.2% of the repertoires. The TCS score was defined as the ratio of F50 (clonal expansion) to E x V (chaos), calculated using BLOSUM62-based TCRdist between CDR3 peptides within each V-J. Welch's t-statistics and random forest reduced 450 to 600 V-J features to 10 to 15, which were used in a naive Bayes classifier (R e1071). In-frame beta chains were kept once TCRdb had trimmed the public reads at Q25 with fastp and called clones with MiXCR. Each record represents a unique CDR3 protein, reported with the most common genes and DNA among its rows. Here the V and J calls rest on TCRdb's processing, not on the authors' analysis. For this sample the table gives fewer than 350,000 distinct CDR3 sequences, of which over 15% were detected only once. The top ten clones comprise around a sixth of the sample.

V and J are trimmed by 5 bases and 6 bases, and the gene matches miss 12 bases of the junction. The CDR3 runs 16 amino acids, cysteine and phenylalanine included. This entry keeps only the CDR3 DNA: 48 bases, framed from base 1. From a lookup of the germline V gene (reference sequence), CDR1 and CDR2 are MNHEY and SMNVEV. In the ophthalmopathy patients, disease was moderately to severely active, with a Clinical Activity Score of 3 or more, a NOSPECS grade of 4 or more, and a duration of less than 3 months. The study excluded patients with uncontrolled infections, other autoimmune diseases, pregnancy or lactation. Diagnoses were based on clinical symptoms, serum thyroxine and TRAb, thyroid ultrasound and orbital computed tomography. PBMCs were isolated from around 10 ml of fresh peripheral blood by Ficoll-Paque density gradient centrifugation. Trizol reagent was used to extract total RNA, and RNA quality was then checked on an Agilent 2100 Bioanalyzer.

The table lists this clonotype with many counts. Which antigen it targets is not known. Base qualities are not at hand, and no much larger clone is one base apart. Input material: blood. This TCR was sampled from a woman in her forties with Graves' ophthalmopathy. The chain is made from TRBV27 and TRBJ1-2, and 10 junction bases match TRBD1. The nucleotide sequence reads as follows: TGTGCCAGCAGTGACCGGGACAGGGGCTTTGTAGATGGCTACACCTTC. Its protein reads: CASSDRDRGFVDGYTF.